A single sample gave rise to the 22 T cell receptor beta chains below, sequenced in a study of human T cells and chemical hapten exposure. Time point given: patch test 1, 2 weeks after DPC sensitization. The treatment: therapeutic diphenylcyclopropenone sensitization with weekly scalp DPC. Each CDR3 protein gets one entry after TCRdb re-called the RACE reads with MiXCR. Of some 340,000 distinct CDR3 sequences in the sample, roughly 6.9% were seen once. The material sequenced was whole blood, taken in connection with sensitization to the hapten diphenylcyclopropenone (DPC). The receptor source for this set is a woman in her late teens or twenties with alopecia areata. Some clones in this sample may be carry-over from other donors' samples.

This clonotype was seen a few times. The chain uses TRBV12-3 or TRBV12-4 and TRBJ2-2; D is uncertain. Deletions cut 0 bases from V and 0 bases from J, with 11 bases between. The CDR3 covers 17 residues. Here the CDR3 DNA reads TGTGCCAGCAGTTTAGCGCCTCAGCTGGCGAACACCGGGGAGCTGTTTTTT. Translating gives CASSLAPQLANTGELFF.

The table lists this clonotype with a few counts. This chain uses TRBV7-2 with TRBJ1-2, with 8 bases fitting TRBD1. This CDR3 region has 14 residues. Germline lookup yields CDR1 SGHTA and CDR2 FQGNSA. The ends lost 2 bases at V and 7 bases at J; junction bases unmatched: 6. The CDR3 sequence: CASSLPRQGSGYTF. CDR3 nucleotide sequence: TGTGCCAGCAGCTTACCCCGACAGGGGTCTGGCTACACCTTC.

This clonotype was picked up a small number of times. Here the CDR3 reads CASSWTGTEQFF. The CDR3 DNA follows: TGTGCCAGCAGCTGGACAGGGACTGAGCAGTTCTTC. This chain uses TRBV12-3 or TRBV12-4 with TRBJ2-1; 8 positions agree with TRBD1. The CDR3 runs 12 residues. The trim removed 6 bases at V and 9 bases at J, leaving 4 bases unmatched.

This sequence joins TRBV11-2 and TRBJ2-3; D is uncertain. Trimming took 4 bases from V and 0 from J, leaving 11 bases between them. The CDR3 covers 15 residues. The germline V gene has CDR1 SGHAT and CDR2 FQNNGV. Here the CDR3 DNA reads TGTGCCAGCAGCTACCGGCCTGCAAGCACAGATACGCAGTATTTT. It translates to CASSYRPASTDTQYF.

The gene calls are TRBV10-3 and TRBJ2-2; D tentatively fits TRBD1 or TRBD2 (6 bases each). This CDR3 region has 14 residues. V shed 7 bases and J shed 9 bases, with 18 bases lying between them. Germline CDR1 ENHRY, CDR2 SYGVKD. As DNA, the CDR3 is TGTGCCATCACCCCGTTAGGGGGGACCTGGGAGCTGTTTTTT. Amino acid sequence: CAITPLGGTWELFF.

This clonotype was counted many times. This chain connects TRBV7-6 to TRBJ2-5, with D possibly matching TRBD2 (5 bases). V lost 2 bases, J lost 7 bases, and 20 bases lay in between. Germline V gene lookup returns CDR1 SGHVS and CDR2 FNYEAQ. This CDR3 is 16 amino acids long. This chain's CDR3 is CASSLSALAAGGTQYF. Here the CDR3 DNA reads TGTGCCAGCAGCTTAAGTGCTCTGGCAGCCGGAGGGACCCAGTACTTC.

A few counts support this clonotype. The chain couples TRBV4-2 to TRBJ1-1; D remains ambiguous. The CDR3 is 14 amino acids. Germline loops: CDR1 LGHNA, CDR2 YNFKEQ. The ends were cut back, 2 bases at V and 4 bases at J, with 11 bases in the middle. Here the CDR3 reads CASSQSLLVTEAFF. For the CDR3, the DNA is TGTGCCAGCAGCCAATCCCTCTTGGTCACTGAAGCTTTCTTT.

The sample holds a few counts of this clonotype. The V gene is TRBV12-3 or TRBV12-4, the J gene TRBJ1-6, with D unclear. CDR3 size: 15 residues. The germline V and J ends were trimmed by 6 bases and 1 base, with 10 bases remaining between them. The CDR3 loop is CASSNGGSYNSPLHF. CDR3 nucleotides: TGTGCCAGCAGCAACGGAGGGTCCTATAATTCACCCCTCCACTTT.

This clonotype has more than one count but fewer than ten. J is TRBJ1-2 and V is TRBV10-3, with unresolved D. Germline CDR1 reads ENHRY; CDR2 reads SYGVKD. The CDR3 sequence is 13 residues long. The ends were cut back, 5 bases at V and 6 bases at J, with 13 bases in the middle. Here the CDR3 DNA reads TGTGCCATCAGTCAGGTGCGCGAAAATGGCTACACCTTC. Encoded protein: CAISQVRENGYTF.

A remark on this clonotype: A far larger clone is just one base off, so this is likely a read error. The DNA for the CDR3 is TGTGTCAGCAGCTTAGAGGGGGGCACTGAAGCTTTCTTT. Translated, it gives CVSSLEGGTEAFF. The genes are TRBV7-2 and TRBJ1-1; D perhaps matches TRBD1 (6 bases). CDR3 size: 13 residues. In germline, CDR1 is SGHTA, CDR2 FQGNSA. Filled out from reference TRBV7-2 and TRBJ1-1, the complete variable domain reads GAGVSQSPSNKVTEKGKDVELRCDPISGHTALYWYRQSLGQGLEFLIYFQGNSAPDKSGLPSDRFSAERTGGSVSTLTIQRTQQEDSAVYLCVSSLEGGTEAFFGQGTRLTVV.

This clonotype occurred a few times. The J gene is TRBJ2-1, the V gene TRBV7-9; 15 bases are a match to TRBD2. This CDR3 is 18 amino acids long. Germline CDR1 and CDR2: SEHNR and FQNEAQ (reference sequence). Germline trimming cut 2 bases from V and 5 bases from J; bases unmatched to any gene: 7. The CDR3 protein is CASSLSGTSGGKNNEQFF. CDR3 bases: TGTGCCAGCAGCTTATCTGGGACTAGCGGGGGGAAGAACAATGAGCAGTTCTTC.

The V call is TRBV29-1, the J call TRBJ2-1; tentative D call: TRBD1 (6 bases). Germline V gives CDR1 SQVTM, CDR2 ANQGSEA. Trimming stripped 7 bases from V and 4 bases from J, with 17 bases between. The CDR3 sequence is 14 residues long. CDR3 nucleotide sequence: TGCAGCGCCGGAACAGGGTTCGGATACAATGAGCAGTTCTTC. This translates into CSAGTGFGYNEQFF.

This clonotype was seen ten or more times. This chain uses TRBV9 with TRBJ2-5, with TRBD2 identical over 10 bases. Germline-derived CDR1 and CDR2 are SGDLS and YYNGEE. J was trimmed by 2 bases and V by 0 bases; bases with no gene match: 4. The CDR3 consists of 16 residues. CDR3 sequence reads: CASSVEEGLAQETQYF. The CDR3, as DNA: TGTGCCAGCAGCGTAGAGGAGGGACTAGCGCAAGAGACCCAGTACTTC.

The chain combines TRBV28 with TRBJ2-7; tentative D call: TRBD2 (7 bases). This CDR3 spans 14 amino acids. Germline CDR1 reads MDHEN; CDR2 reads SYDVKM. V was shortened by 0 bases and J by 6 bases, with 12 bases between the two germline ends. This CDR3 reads CASSLWRGRGEQYF. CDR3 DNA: TGTGCCAGCAGTTTATGGCGGGGGCGCGGCGAGCAGTACTTC.

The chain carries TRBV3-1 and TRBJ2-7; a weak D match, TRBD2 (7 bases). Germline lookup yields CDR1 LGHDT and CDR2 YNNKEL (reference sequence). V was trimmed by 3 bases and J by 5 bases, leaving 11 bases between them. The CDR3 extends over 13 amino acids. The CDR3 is CASSQAGAHEQYF. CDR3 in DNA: TGTGCCAGCAGCCAGGCGGGGGCCCACGAGCAGTACTTC.

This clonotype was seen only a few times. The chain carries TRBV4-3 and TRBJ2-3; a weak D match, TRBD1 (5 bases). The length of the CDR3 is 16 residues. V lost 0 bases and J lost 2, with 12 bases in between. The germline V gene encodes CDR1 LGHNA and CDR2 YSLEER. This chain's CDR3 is CASSQDWKGPTDTQYF. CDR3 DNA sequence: TGCGCCAGCAGCCAAGATTGGAAGGGGCCCACAGATACGCAGTATTTT.

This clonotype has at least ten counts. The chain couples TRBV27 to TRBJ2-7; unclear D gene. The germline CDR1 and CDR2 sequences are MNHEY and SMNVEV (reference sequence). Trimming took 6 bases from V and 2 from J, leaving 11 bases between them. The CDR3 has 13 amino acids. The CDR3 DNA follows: TGTGCCAGCAGCCTGGACGTCACCTACGAGCAGTACTTC. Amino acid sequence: CASSLDVTYEQYF.

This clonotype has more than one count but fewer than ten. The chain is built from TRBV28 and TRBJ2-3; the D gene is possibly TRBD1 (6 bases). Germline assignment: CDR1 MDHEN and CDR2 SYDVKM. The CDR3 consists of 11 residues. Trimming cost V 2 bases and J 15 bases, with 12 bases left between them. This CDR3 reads CASSLKGTTYF. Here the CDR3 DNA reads TGTGCCAGCAGTTTAAAAGGGACAACCTATTTT.

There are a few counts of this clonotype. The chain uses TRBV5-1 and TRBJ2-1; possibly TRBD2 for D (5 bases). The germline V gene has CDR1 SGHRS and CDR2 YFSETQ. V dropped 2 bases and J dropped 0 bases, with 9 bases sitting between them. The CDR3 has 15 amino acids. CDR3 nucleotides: TGCGCCAGCAGCTTTGGGGAGAGCTCCTACAATGAGCAGTTCTTC. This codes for CASSFGESSYNEQFF.

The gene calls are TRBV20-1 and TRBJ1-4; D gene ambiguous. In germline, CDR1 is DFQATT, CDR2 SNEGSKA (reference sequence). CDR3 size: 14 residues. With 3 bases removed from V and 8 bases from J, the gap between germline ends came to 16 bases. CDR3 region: CSASKAGGIEKLFF. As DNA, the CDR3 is TGCAGTGCTAGTAAGGCAGGAGGGATCGAAAAACTGTTTTTT.

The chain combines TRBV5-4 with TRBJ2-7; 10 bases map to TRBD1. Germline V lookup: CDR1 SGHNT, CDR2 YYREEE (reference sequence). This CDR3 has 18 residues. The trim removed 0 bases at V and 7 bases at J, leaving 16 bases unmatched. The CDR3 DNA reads TGTGCCAGCAGCTTGGAGGAGGAAGGGACGACAGGGGGCTGGGAGCAGTACTTC. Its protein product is CASSLEEEGTTGGWEQYF.

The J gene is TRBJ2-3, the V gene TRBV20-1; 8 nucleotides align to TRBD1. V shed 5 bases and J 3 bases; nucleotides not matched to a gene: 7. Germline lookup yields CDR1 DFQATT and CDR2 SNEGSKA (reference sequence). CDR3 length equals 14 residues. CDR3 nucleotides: TGCAGTGCTGCACAGGGGGTTGGGACAGATACGCAGTATTTT. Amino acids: CSAAQGVGTDTQYF.